This TCR beta chain emerged from a study of cytomegalovirus exposure and HLA in healthy donors. Study summary: The same platform was used for the 100 to 150 validation repertoires and the roughly 720 first-cohort repertoires, a later analysis reported.

Sequenced by immunoSEQ multiplex PCR; TCRdb stores in-frame clones only, minus some. The sample carries some 67,000 clones, 94% recorded once. In the case of this clone: Its antigen remains unidentified.

Whole-study findings and limits: High sensitivity and specificity were reportedly achieved when the classifier diagnosed cytomegalovirus status. The TCR clusters that emerged in the first cohort tended, a later analysis found, to co-occur in the 120 or so validation repertoires. 150 to 200 TCR beta chains were listed as cytomegalovirus-associated.

CDR1 and CDR2 (germline): MDHEN, SYDVKM. The CDR3 is 13 residues long. Trimming left V 2 bases short and J 7 bases short, with 11 bases between. The sample was PBMCs. V gene TRBV28 combines with J gene TRBJ1-2, with D possibly TRBD1 on 6 matching bases. This TCR was recovered from a woman between 18 and 30 years old in good health and CMV-seronegative. Here the CDR3 reads CASSLTGTGGYTF. CDR3 coding DNA: TGTGCCAGCAGTTTAACAGGGACCGGTGGCTACACCTTC.